Listed here are 25 T cell receptor beta chains from one sample, sequenced in a study of cytomegalovirus exposure and HLA in healthy donors. Clones were read by immunoSEQ multiplex PCR, and TCRdb kept only the in-frame ones, dropping some. The sample carries 100,000 to 130,000 clones, roughly 84% recorded once. The material sequenced was PBMCs. The receptor source for this set is a woman under 30 in good health and CMV-seronegative.

V usage is TRBV29-1 and J usage is TRBJ2-5, with 7 bases that match TRBD1. The CDR3 is made up of 13 amino acids. V was pared by 1 base and J by 3 bases, with 2 bases of the junction left unmatched. CDR1 and CDR2 (germline): SQVTM, ANQGSEA. CDR3 loop: CSVEGQGKETQYF. As DNA, the CDR3 is TGCAGCGTTGAAGGACAGGGAAAAGAGACCCAGTACTTC.

This clone was found a few times. The chain employs TRBV30 and TRBJ1-5; D is undetermined. The CDR3 covers 15 residues. Trimming pared 3 bases from V and 0 bases from J, leaving 12 bases between. Per germline, CDR1 GTSNPN and CDR2 SVGIG (reference sequence). CDR3 bases: TGTGCCTGGAGCGCAGGACTACTTAGCAATCAGCCCCAGCATTTT. It encodes CAWSAGLLSNQPQHF.

The chain has TRBV19 and TRBJ1-6; 7 bases line up with TRBD1. V dropped 10 bases and J dropped 4; count of bases not matched to a gene: 10. CDR1 LNHDA and CDR2 SQIVND come from the germline V gene (reference sequence). The CDR3 runs 15 residues. The CDR3 DNA reads as TGTGCCACCAACGGGGACAGAAAGTATAATTCACCCCTCCACTTT. It specifies CATNGDRKYNSPLHF.

The rearrangement links TRBV15 to TRBJ1-1; D uncertain. CDR1 and CDR2 (germline): LNHNV, YYDKDF (reference sequence). V was shortened by 8 bases and J by 3 bases, with 13 bases between the two germline ends. The CDR3 sequence is 13 residues long. The CDR3 region has the DNA TGTGCCACCGACGGGGATGGGGACACTGAAGCTTTCTTT. Its translation is CATDGDGDTEAFF.

This chain connects TRBV6-1 to TRBJ2-2, with 9 bases matching TRBD2. V shed 4 bases, J shed 2 bases, and the junction held 14 bases outside the gene matches. Germline V CDR1 and CDR2: MNHNS, SASEGT. The length of the CDR3 is 19 residues. This CDR3 is CASSGPKGAGGINTGELFF. The CDR3, as DNA: TGTGCCAGCAGTGGGCCGAAAGGGGCGGGGGGGATAAACACCGGGGAGCTGTTTTTT.

The gene calls are TRBV28 and TRBJ2-3, with 11 bases identical to TRBD1. The trim removed 4 bases at V and 3 bases at J, leaving 6 bases unmatched. CDR3 size: 16 residues. Germline values: CDR1 MDHEN, CDR2 SYDVKM. The CDR3 DNA follows: TGTGCCAGCAGTTACCGGGACAGGGGGATTACAGATACGCAGTATTTT. As protein: CASSYRDRGITDTQYF.

V gene TRBV5-4 combines with J gene TRBJ1-3; no definite D call. The germline V and J ends were trimmed by 5 bases and 0 bases, with 12 bases remaining between them. Germline CDR1 is SGHNT and CDR2 is YYREEE (reference sequence). The CDR3 extends over 15 amino acids. CDR3 nucleotide sequence: TGTGCCAGCAGTTTCGGAGGCAACTCTGGAAACACCATATATTTT. The encoded protein is CASSFGGNSGNTIYF.

V and J are TRBV10-3 and TRBJ1-2, with 7 bases matching TRBD1. CDR1 and CDR2 (germline): ENHRY, SYGVKD. J gave up 2 bases and V 10 bases, and 7 bases lay outside the gene matches. This CDR3 has 13 residues. Here the CDR3 reads CATPGQRNYGYTF. CDR3 nucleotides: TGTGCCACACCGGGACAGAGGAACTATGGCTACACCTTC.

The chain combines TRBV6-4 with TRBJ2-2; no firm D call. Trimming left V 4 bases short and J 2 bases short, with 8 bases between. CDR1 and CDR2 from the germline V gene are MRHNA and SNTAGT. This CDR3 is built from 14 residues. For the CDR3, the DNA is TGTGCCAGCAGTGTCCAGGAAAACACCGGGGAGCTGTTTTTT. Translated, it gives CASSVQENTGELFF.

The chain recombines TRBV27 with TRBJ1-2, with a weak D call TRBD1 (6 bases). This CDR3 is built from 14 residues. The ends were cut back, 7 bases at V and 5 bases at J, with 17 bases in the middle. From germline, CDR1 is MNHEY and CDR2 SMNVEV (reference sequence). The CDR3 is CASKLPDRRYGYTF. The CDR3 nucleotides are TGTGCCAGCAAACTACCGGACAGAAGATATGGCTACACCTTC.

The rearrangement uses TRBV6-1 and TRBJ2-5, with 12 bases lining up with TRBD2. V was pared by 1 base and J by 5 bases, with 5 bases of the junction left unmatched. The V gene's germline CDR1 is MNHNS and CDR2 SASEGT. This CDR3 spans 16 amino acids. This CDR3 is CASSEGGLAGLETQYF. CDR3 nucleotides: TGTGCCAGCAGTGAAGGGGGACTAGCGGGCCTTGAGACCCAGTACTTC.

The V gene is TRBV5-5, the J gene TRBJ2-7; 11 bases fit TRBD1. Germline assignment: CDR1 SGHKS and CDR2 YYEKEE (reference sequence). J lost 5 bases, V lost 4 bases, and 14 bases had no gene match. The CDR3 sequence is 17 residues long. The DNA for the CDR3 is TGTGCCAGCAGCCCCCTTGCCGGGACAGGGGGTAACGACGAGCAGTACTTC. This sequence encodes CASSPLAGTGGNDEQYF. The full variable domain, rest sourced from reference TRBV5-5 and TRBJ2-7, is DAGVTQSPTHLIKTRGQQVTLRCSPISGHKSVSWYQQVLGQGPQFIFQYYEKEERGRGNFPDRFSARQFPNYSSELNVNALLLGDSALYLCASSPLAGTGGNDEQYFGPGTRLTVT.

This rearrangement joins TRBV5-1 to TRBJ2-3, with a weak D call TRBD2 (5 bases). Germline V gene data show CDR1 as SGHRS and CDR2 as YFSETQ. The CDR3 is 13 residues long. V was pared by 4 bases and J by 8 bases, with 14 bases between. The DNA of the CDR3 is TGCGCCAGCAGCCTAGCTCCCTCGGGTACGCAGTATTTT. Protein: CASSLAPSGTQYF.

The V call is TRBV30, the J call TRBJ2-3; a possible D gene is TRBD2 (7 bases). CDR1 and CDR2 (germline): GTSNPN, SVGIG (reference sequence). Trimming took off 4 bases at V and 0 bases at J, with 14 bases between the two ends. The CDR3 has 15 residues. The CDR3 region has the DNA TGTGCCTGGATTCCGAGGGGGGGAAGCACAGATACGCAGTATTTT. Translated: CAWIPRGGSTDTQYF.

The gene calls are TRBV5-1 and TRBJ1-6, with a possible D match to TRBD1 (6 bases). CDR1 is SGHRS, CDR2 YFSETQ, per germline. CDR3 size: 15 residues. Trimming took 4 bases from V and 5 from J, leaving 13 bases between them. The DNA for the CDR3 is TGCGCCAGCAGCAGTCAGGGGCCGGATAATTCACCCCTCCACTTT. Translation gives CASSSQGPDNSPLHF.

This chain links TRBV5-1 with TRBJ2-7; TRBD1 matches at 7 bases. Germline-derived CDR1 and CDR2 are SGHRS and YFSETQ. After removal of 5 bases from V and 2 bases from J, the junction contained 4 bases not matched to a gene. CDR3 length: 13 amino acids. The DNA of the CDR3 is TGCGCCAGCAGTTCCGGGACAGCCTACGAGCAGTACTTC. It codes for CASSSGTAYEQYF.

This chain joins TRBV19 and TRBJ2-3; D may be TRBD1 (6 bases). Trimming shortened V by 3 bases and J by 4 bases, and 14 bases separated the two germline ends. This CDR3 is built from 15 residues. Germline V gives CDR1 LNHDA, CDR2 SQIVND (reference sequence). CDR3 residues: CASSIEGGRSDTQYF. The CDR3 bases are TGTGCCAGTAGTATCGAAGGGGGTCGGTCAGATACGCAGTATTTT.

This sequence joins TRBV9 and TRBJ2-2, with D tentatively TRBD2 (6 bases). Trimming cost V 3 bases and J 0 bases, with 12 bases left between them. The CDR3 runs 16 residues. Germline V gene lookup returns CDR1 SGDLS and CDR2 YYNGEE. CDR3 bases: TGTGCCAGCAGCGATGGGGGGACTTCGAACACCGGGGAGCTGTTTTTT. Its translation: CASSDGGTSNTGELFF.

V is TRBV5-4 and J is TRBJ1-2, with D perhaps matching TRBD1 (5 bases). This CDR3 has 14 amino acids. The V gene's germline CDR1 is SGHNT and CDR2 YYREEE (reference sequence). V shed 1 base and J shed 2 bases, with 9 bases lying between them. In DNA form, the CDR3 reads TGTGCCAGCAGCTTGTTCCGGGGGAACTATGGCTACACCTTC. Its protein is CASSLFRGNYGYTF.

The chain links TRBV7-9 to TRBJ2-2, with 10 bases matching TRBD1. Losses at the gene ends were 5 bases for V and 4 bases for J; bases not matched to a gene: 4. The CDR3 runs 15 residues. Germline loops: CDR1 SEHNR, CDR2 FQNEAQ (reference sequence). CDR3 sequence reads: CASSLRDRGTGELFF. Here the CDR3 DNA reads TGTGCCAGCAGCCTCCGGGACAGGGGCACCGGGGAGCTGTTTTTT.

The chain uses TRBV25-1 and TRBJ1-1; 7 bases agree with TRBD1. The CDR3 consists of 13 residues. Germline loops: CDR1 MGHDK, CDR2 SYGVNS. V dropped 4 bases and J dropped 6; count of bases not matched to a gene: 5. CDR3 in DNA: TGTGCCAGCAGTGGCGACAGGGTCTCTGAAGCTTTCTTT. Protein: CASSGDRVSEAFF.

V usage is TRBV9 and J usage is TRBJ2-3; 8 bases agree with TRBD1. There are 15 residues in the CDR3. CDR1 and CDR2 from the germline V gene are SGDLS and YYNGEE. V lost 0 bases and J lost 3; bases outside the gene matches: 3. CDR3 coding DNA: TGTGCCAGCAGCGTAGGGACAGGGTCTACAGATACGCAGTATTTT. This translates into CASSVGTGSTDTQYF.

Note on this clone: The same CDR3 also results from other DNA sequences found in this sample. The chain has TRBV27 and TRBJ2-7, with 7 nucleotides matching TRBD1. The CDR3 has 13 amino acids. The germline V gene has CDR1 MNHEY and CDR2 SMNVEV (reference sequence). With 5 bases clipped from V and 3 bases from J, the junction kept 4 bases outside the gene matches. CDR3: CASSPRQGYEQYF. Here the CDR3 DNA reads TGTGCCAGCAGTCCCAGACAGGGCTACGAGCAGTACTTC.

J is TRBJ1-1 and V is TRBV6-5; D unresolved. In germline, CDR1 is MNHEY, CDR2 SVGAGI. V lost 4 bases to trimming and J lost 3 bases, with 9 bases between them. The CDR3 sequence is 13 residues long. The CDR3 bases are TGTGCCAGCAGTTCTGACGCGGACACTGAAGCTTTCTTT. The encoded protein is CASSSDADTEAFF.

The genes are TRBV19 and TRBJ1-6; 11 nucleotides align to TRBD1. The germline V gene encodes CDR1 LNHDA and CDR2 SQIVND (reference sequence). Trimming took 6 bases from V and 3 from J; bases not matched to a gene: 7. This CDR3 is 17 amino acids long. CDR3 protein: CASSPTGTGGYNSPLHF. CDR3 DNA: TGTGCCAGTAGCCCGACCGGGACAGGGGGCTATAATTCACCCCTCCACTTT. The full variable domain, in which reference TRBV19 and TRBJ1-6 provide the parts outside the CDR3, is DGGITQSPKYLFRKEGQNVTLSCEQNLNHDAMYWYRQDPGQGLRLIYYSQIVNDFQKGDIAEGYSVSREKKESFPLTVTSAQKNPTAFYLCASSPTGTGGYNSPLHFGNGTRLTVT.